Below are 2 T cell receptor beta chains sequenced from a single sample in a study of human CD8 memory T cell subsets. Investigators built TCR beta libraries using UMI-labeled 5' RACE. With the 5' RACE reads reprocessed, TCRdb shows one record per CDR3 protein and no DNA. The sample features 9,500 to 12,000 distinct CDR3 sequences, with less than 20% in its top ten. Sequenced: CD8+ T cells from PBMCs. The receptors were sampled from a human donor in good health.

V gene TRBV7-3 combines with J gene TRBJ2-3. Germline CDR1 SGHTA, CDR2 FQGTGA. CDR3 size: 16 residues. The CDR3 loop reads CASSFGVLSSTDTQYF. Using reference TRBV7-3 and TRBJ2-3 for the parts outside the CDR3, the full variable domain is GAGVSQTPSNKVTEKGKYVELRCDPISGHTALYWYRQSLGQGPEFLIYFQGTGAADDSGLPNDRFFAVRPEGSVSTLKIQRTERGDSAVYLCASSFGVLSSTDTQYFGPGTRLTVL.

The rearrangement joins TRBV19 to TRBJ2-1; TCRdb's D call, TRBD1, is unchecked because there is no DNA. The CDR3 loop spans 14 amino acids. The V gene's germline CDR1 is LNHDA and CDR2 SQIVND (reference sequence). This CDR3 is CASSTSGTSNEQFF.